The sequence of this TCR beta chain was determined in a study of PD-1 blockade in classical Hodgkin lymphoma. TCRdb's copy holds only in-frame clones and misses some; the assay was immunoSEQ multiplex PCR. Here the sample spans roughly 140,000 clones, approximately 81% being singletons. The germline gives CDR1 MNHEY, CDR2 SVGAGI. This CDR3 spans 15 amino acids. With 10 bases clipped from V and 6 bases from J, the junction kept 11 bases outside the gene matches. Of note for this clone: Its antigen is unknown.

With no exception, relapse followed autologous stem cell transplantation in all patients, and brentuximab vedotin exposure varied. Study-level results: Later analyses included only patients treated at least 1 year post-ASCT. Healthy donors reportedly exceeded newly diagnosed patients in baseline TCR diversity. Repertoire difference causes, possibly disease activity or prior therapy, remain undefined. While CD8+ TCR diversity did not rise significantly by C4D1, CD4+ TCR diversity did.

The input for sequencing was peripheral blood mononuclear cells (PBMCs), taken before the second cycle of nivolumab. This chain connects TRBV6-5 to TRBJ2-2, with TRBD2 matching 10 bases. This TCR was recovered from a human donor with classical Hodgkin lymphoma. The CDR3 DNA follows: TGTGCCATCGGTACGTCGCTAGCGGGAGCCGGGGAGCTGTTTTTT. Translation: CAIGTSLAGAGELFF.